This T cell receptor beta chain was captured in a study of CD4+ T cells in melanoma. Measured with immunoSEQ multiplex PCR; TCRdb has only the in-frame clones, and not every one. Of about 13,000 clones detected, 68% appear once; the ten largest clones hold approximately 20%. Study results and caveats: CD8+ T cell, macrophage and B cell function reportedly correlated with neoantigen-specific CD4+ T cells. Diverse differentiation states were reported for melanoma neoantigen-specific CD4+ T cells.

This CDR3 comprises 16 residues. Per germline, CDR1 SGHRS and CDR2 YFSETQ. V lost 0 bases to trimming and J lost 6 bases, with 17 bases between them. In the case of this clone: Its target is not known.

The receptor was isolated from a human donor with melanoma. What was sequenced was cells from a culture (not recorded whether cultured in vitro). The V gene is TRBV5-1, the J gene TRBJ2-3; D is possibly TRBD2 (5 bases). The CDR3 nucleotides read TGCGCCAGCAGCTTGGGCCCGAGCGGACCCGGGGATACGCAGTATTTT. Translated: CASSLGPSGPGDTQYF.